The entry that follows covers one T cell receptor (beta chain) sequence. Its specificity is unknown. PCR amplification relied on 60 Vbeta primers (plus 13 Jbeta primers). Profiled with immunoSEQ multiplex PCR; TCRdb holds only in-frame clones, not every one. This table has some 170,000 clones, more than 80% appearing once. The sample is drawn from a study of cytomegalovirus exposure and HLA in healthy donors. In the study overall: From 190 million or so T cells, an earlier analysis saw approximately 110 million unique TCR beta sequences.

Regarding the study as a whole: Earlier analysis found most TCR beta V segments productive about 87% or about 30% of the time.

Trimming shortened V by 5 bases and J by 2 bases, and 18 bases separated the two germline ends. CDR3 length equals 16 residues. Germline V gene sequence: CDR1 SGHTA, CDR2 FQGNSA. The specimen sequenced was PBMCs. This chain joins TRBV7-2 and TRBJ2-5; no definite D call. This TCR derives from a woman between 18 and 29 years old in good health and CMV-seropositive. The CDR3 reads CASSTGPNSLQETQYF. CDR3 in DNA: TGTGCCAGCAGCACCGGCCCTAATAGCTTGCAAGAGACCCAGTACTTC. Filled out from reference TRBV7-2 and TRBJ2-5, the complete variable domain reads GAGVSQSPSNKVTEKGKDVELRCDPISGHTALYWYRQSLGQGLEFLIYFQGNSAPDKSGLPSDRFSAERTGGSVSTLTIQRTQQEDSAVYLCASSTGPNSLQETQYFGPGTRLLVL.